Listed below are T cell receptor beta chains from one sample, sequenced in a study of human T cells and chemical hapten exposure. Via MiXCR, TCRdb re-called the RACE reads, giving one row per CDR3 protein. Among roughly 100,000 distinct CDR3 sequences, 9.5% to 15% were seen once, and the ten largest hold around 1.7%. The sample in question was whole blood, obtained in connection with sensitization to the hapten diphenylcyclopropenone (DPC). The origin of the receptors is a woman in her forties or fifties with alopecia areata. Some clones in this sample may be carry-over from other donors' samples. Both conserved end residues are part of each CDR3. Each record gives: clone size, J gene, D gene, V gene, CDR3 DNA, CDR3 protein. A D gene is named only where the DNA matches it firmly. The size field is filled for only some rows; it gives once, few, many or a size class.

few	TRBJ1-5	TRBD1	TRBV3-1	TGTGCCAGCAGCCCGGGGACAGCTCCTAGCAATCAGCCCCAGCATTTT	CASSPGTAPSNQPQHF
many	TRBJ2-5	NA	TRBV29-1	TGCAGCGTTGAATCTGACAGGTTGGCAGAGACCCAGTACTTC	CSVESDRLAETQYF
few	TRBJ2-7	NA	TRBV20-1	TGCAGTGCTAGAGACCCGAGCTCCTACGAGCAGTACTTC	CSARDPSSYEQYF
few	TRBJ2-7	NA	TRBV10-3	TGTGCCATCAGTGACTCCACAAATGGGAACGAGCAGTACTTC	CAISDSTNGNEQYF
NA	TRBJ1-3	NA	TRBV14	TGTGCCAGCAGCCCGTGGCAGGGCCGATACTCTGGAAACACCATATATTTT	CASSPWQGRYSGNTIYF
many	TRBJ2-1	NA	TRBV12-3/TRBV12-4	TGTGCCAGCAGTCTTCAGGGACACAATGAGCAGTTCTTC	CASSLQGHNEQFF
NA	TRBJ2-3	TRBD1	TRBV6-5	TGTGCCAGCAGTCCAGGGGGCGGTACGCAGTATTTT	CASSPGGGTQYF
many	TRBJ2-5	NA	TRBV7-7	TGTGCCAGCAGCTTAGGAGGGGTGAAGACCCAGTACTTC	CASSLGGVKTQYF
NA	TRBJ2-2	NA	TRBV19	TGTGCCAGTAGTATAGTGGGGGGGGAGCTGTTTTTT	CASSIVGGELFF
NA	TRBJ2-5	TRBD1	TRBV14	TGTGCCAGCAGCCAAGGAGGAGACAGGGGGCGCCGAGAGACCCAGTACTTC	CASSQGGDRGRRETQYF
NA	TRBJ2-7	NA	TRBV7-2	TGTGCCAGCAGCTTACAGGAGAGCTCCTACGAGCAGTACTTC	CASSLQESSYEQYF
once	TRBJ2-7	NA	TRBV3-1	TGTGCCAGCAGCCGGGGTCAGCCCTACGAGCAGTACTTC	CASSRGQPYEQYF
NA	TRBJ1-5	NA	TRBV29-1	TGCAGCGCCCTCCAGGGTCCAGGCCAGCCCCAGCATTTT	CSALQGPGQPQHF
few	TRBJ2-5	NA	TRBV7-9	TGTGCCAGCAGCTTATACGAGACCCAGTACTTC	CASSLYETQYF
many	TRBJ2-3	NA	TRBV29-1	TGCAGCGTTGAAATCGGGAGCCTCACAGATACGCAGTATTTT	CSVEIGSLTDTQYF
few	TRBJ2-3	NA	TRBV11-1	TGTGCCAGCAGCTTCTTAAGTTCGCAGTATTTT	CASSFLSSQYF
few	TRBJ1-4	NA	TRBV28	TGTGCCAGCAGTCTCTCGGGAGAAAAACTGTTTTTT	CASSLSGEKLFF
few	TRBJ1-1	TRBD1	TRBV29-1	TGCAGCGTTCACAGAAGGGAGCAGGGGGCTGAAGCTTTCTTT	CSVHRREQGAEAFF
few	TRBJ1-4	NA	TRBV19	TGTGCCAGTAGGGGCGGCGGAACTAATGAAAAACTGTTTTTT	CASRGGGTNEKLFF
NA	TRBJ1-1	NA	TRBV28	TGTGCCAGCAGTCTACTTCGCCCCCGGGAAGCTTTCTTT	CASSLLRPREAFF
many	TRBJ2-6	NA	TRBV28	TGTGCCAGCTCAAACTTTGGGGCCAACGTCCTGACTTTC	CASSNFGANVLTF
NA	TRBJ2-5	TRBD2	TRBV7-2	TGTGCCAGCAGCTCACTAGCGGGAGGATTTGAGACCCAGTACTTC	CASSSLAGGFETQYF
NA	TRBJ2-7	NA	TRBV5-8	TGTGCCAACAGCTTGATGCTCGGACCCTACGAGCAGTACTTC	CANSLMLGPYEQYF
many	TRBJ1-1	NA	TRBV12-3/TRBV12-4	TGTGCCAGCAGTACAAGTACAGGGAACACTGAAGCTTTCTTT	CASSTSTGNTEAFF
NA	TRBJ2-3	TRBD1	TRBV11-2	TGTGCCAGCACCTCCAATCAGGGGGCTTCGACAGATACGCAGTATTTT	CASTSNQGASTDTQYF
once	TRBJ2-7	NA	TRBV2	TGTGCCCGCAAGCGGGACAACTCCTACGAGCAGTACTTC	CARKRDNSYEQYF
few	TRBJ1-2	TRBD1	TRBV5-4	TGTGCCAGCAGCGCGGGGACAGGGAAGGAAGGCTACACCTTC	CASSAGTGKEGYTF
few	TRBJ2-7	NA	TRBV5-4	TGTGCCAGCAGCTCGCCGGGGGAGACCTACGAGCAGTACTTC	CASSSPGETYEQYF
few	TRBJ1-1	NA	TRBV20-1	TGCAGTGCTCACTCGGGGAACACTGAAGCTTTCTTT	CSAHSGNTEAFF
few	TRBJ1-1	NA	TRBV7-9	TGTGCCAGCAGTGGCCGAGACCCGCGGAACACTGAAGCTTTCTTT	CASSGRDPRNTEAFF
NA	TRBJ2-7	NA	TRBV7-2	TGTGCCAGCAGCTTAGCCACAGGGTTTACCTACGAGCAGTACTTC	CASSLATGFTYEQYF
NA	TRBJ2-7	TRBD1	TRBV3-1	TGTGCCAGCAGCCCGTTTTCAGGGGGTGAGCAGTACTTC	CASSPFSGGEQYF
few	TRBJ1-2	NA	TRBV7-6	TGTGCCAGCAGCTTAGGGGGGCCCTATGGCTACACCTTC	CASSLGGPYGYTF
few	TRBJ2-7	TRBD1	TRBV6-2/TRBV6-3	TGTGCCAGCAGTTTATCCGGGACAGCAAATTACGAGCAGTACTTC	CASSLSGTANYEQYF
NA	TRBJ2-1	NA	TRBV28	TGTGCCAGCAGTTTACAGGGCAATGAGCAGTTCTTC	CASSLQGNEQFF
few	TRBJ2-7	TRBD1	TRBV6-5	TGTGCCAGCACCGGAATGACAGGGGGTCCCTACGAGCAGTACTTC	CASTGMTGGPYEQYF
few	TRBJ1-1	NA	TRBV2	TGTGCCAGCATCAGGGAGAACACTGAAGCTTTCTTT	CASIRENTEAFF
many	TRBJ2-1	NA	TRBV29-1	TGCAGCGTTGAAGTGTGGCAAGCGAATGAGCAGTTCTTC	CSVEVWQANEQFF
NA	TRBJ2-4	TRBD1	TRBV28	TGTGCCAGCAGTGGACAGGGCAACGGCATTCAGTACTTC	CASSGQGNGIQYF
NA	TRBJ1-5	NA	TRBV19	TGTGCCAGTAGTACCGCCCCTTGGAGCCCTACAGTTAGCAATCAGCCCCAGCATTTT	CASSTAPWSPTVSNQPQHF
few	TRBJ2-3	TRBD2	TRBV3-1	TGTGCCAGCAGTCTAAGACTAGCCCTAAACACAGATACGCAGTATTTT	CASSLRLALNTDTQYF